These 32 T cell receptor beta chains were all obtained from the same sample, sequenced in a study of CD8+ T cells in alopecia areata (dated by TCRdb to the late 2010s). Library preparation was by the immunoSEQ multiplex PCR assay. For TCR sequencing, RNA was extracted from every sample and reverse transcribed into cDNA to serve as template. Drawn from immuneACCESS, this table holds only the in-frame rearrangements with V and J called that TCRdb kept. Clones are partly lost; checked studies trace under half to an unresolved V gene and leave the rest unexplained. A total of 150,000 or so clones appear in this sample, over 45% of them only once. About 6.8% of the sample lies in the top ten. Sequencing was performed on CD4+ T cells sorted from blood. These receptors were collected from a human donor with alopecia areata.

In its sample, this clone was seen a few times. The CDR3 spells CASSAYSRTGVHQPQHF. CDR3 DNA sequence: TGTGCCAGCAGTGCCTACTCTCGGACGGGCGTCCATCAGCCCCAGCATTTT. The gene calls are TRBV6-1 and TRBJ1-5; D not resolved. Germline V lookup: CDR1 MNHNS, CDR2 SASEGT. The CDR3 is 17 amino acids. Trimming removed 4 bases from V and 5 bases from J, with 21 bases in between.

The DNA for the CDR3 is TGTGCCAGTTGGAGCGGGATCCAAGAGACCCAGTACTTC. This codes for CASWSGIQETQYF. This sequence joins TRBV27 and TRBJ2-5, with 7 bases fitting TRBD2. V was clipped by 9 bases and J by 1 base; unmatched bases: 5. From germline, CDR1 is MNHEY and CDR2 SMNVEV (reference sequence). This CDR3 comprises 13 residues.

This chain links TRBV7-8 with TRBJ1-5; D possibly corresponds to TRBD1 (5 bases). V was cut by 5 bases and J by 0 bases, with 17 bases left in between. The CDR3 is 17 residues long. Germline CDR1 reads SGHVS; CDR2 reads FQNEAQ. The CDR3 is CASSPRDATYSNQPQHF. The CDR3 DNA reads TGTGCCAGCAGCCCCCGGGACGCTACTTATAGCAATCAGCCCCAGCATTTT.

This clone was detected a few times. The chain couples TRBV5-1 to TRBJ2-5; D gene ambiguous. Trimming left V 4 bases short and J 0 bases short, with 13 bases between. In germline, CDR1 is SGHRS, CDR2 YFSETQ. This CDR3 region has 15 residues. The CDR3 DNA sequence: TGCGCCAGCAGCGGGGTCATCCGGGACCAAGAGACCCAGTACTTC. It specifies CASSGVIRDQETQYF. Full variable domain (outside the CDR3, taken from reference TRBV5-1 and TRBJ2-5): KAGVTQTPRYLIKTRGQQVTLSCSPISGHRSVSWYQQTPGQGLQFLFEYFSETQRNKGNFPGRFSGRQFSNSRSEMNVSTLELGDSALYLCASSGVIRDQETQYFGPGTRLLVL.

This chain links TRBV29-1 with TRBJ2-5, with unresolved D. The CDR3 runs to 14 residues. Germline CDR1 SQVTM, CDR2 ANQGSEA. The V end was cut by 0 bases, the J end by 1 base, with 9 bases between. The CDR3 sequence: CSVEEGRIQETQYF. CDR3 nucleotides: TGCAGCGTTGAAGAGGGCAGGATCCAAGAGACCCAGTACTTC. Based on the CDR3 plus reference TRBV29-1 and TRBJ2-5, the full variable domain is SAVISQKPSRDICQRGTSLTIQCQVDSQVTMMFWYRQQPGQSLTLIATANQGSEATYESGFVIDKFPISRPNLTFSTLTVSNMSPEDSSIYLCSVEEGRIQETQYFGPGTRLLVL.

This clone was found a few times. Other DNA sequences in this specimen translate into the identical CDR3. CDR3 region: CASSPMGYEQYF. The CDR3 DNA is TGTGCCAGCTCACCAATGGGGTACGAGCAGTACTTC. The V call is TRBV18, the J call TRBJ2-7; D uncertain. CDR1 is KGHSH, CDR2 LQKENI, per germline. There are 12 residues in the CDR3. V dropped 2 bases and J dropped 4 bases, with 6 bases sitting between them.

This clone was counted between two and nine times. The chain has TRBV30 and TRBJ2-7, with D perhaps matching TRBD1 or TRBD2 (5 bases each). The V end lost 4 bases, the J end lost 4 bases, and 11 bases lay between the germline ends. Germline assignment: CDR1 GTSNPN and CDR2 SVGIG (reference sequence). This CDR3 spans 12 amino acids. This CDR3 is CAWTRDRYEQYF. The CDR3 coding sequence is TGTGCCTGGACCCGGGACCGATACGAGCAGTACTTC.

The chain links TRBV29-1 to TRBJ2-5; 8 nucleotides line up with TRBD2. CDR3 size: 13 residues. With 6 bases clipped from V and 5 bases from J, the junction kept 8 bases outside the gene matches. The germline gives CDR1 SQVTM, CDR2 ANQGSEA. The CDR3 nucleotides are TGCAGCGTGGGGACTAGTCGTCGGGAGACCCAGTACTTC. This encodes CSVGTSRRETQYF.

This chain joins TRBV6-1 and TRBJ1-1, with a weak D call TRBD1 (5 bases). Germline CDR1 reads MNHNS; CDR2 reads SASEGT. The CDR3 totals 14 residues. Trimming pared 2 bases from V and 7 bases from J, leaving 14 bases between. This chain's CDR3 is CASSEFQGGGEAFF. CDR3 bases: TGTGCCAGCAGTGAATTTCAGGGCGGCGGTGAAGCTTTCTTT.

In DNA form, the CDR3 reads TGTGCCAGCAGTTTTCCTAGCGGGCGGCGAATGGGGCTCTACAATGAGCAGTTCTTC. It is translated as CASSFPSGRRMGLYNEQFF. The rearrangement joins TRBV27 to TRBJ2-1; 8 nucleotides match TRBD2. The CDR3 extends over 19 amino acids. Germline CDR1 and CDR2: MNHEY and SMNVEV (reference sequence). Losses at the gene ends were 3 bases for V and 3 bases for J; bases not matched to a gene: 16.

The V call is TRBV9, the J call TRBJ1-2; the D gene is possibly TRBD1 (5 bases). The CDR3 contains 15 residues. V lost 5 bases and J 7 bases, leaving 21 bases between the germline ends. Germline assignment: CDR1 SGDLS and CDR2 YYNGEE. Written as DNA, the CDR3 is TGTGCCAGCAGTCAAGCAGGGTGGCGGGGGACTGGCTACACCTTC. It is translated as CASSQAGWRGTGYTF.

This chain uses TRBV6-6 with TRBJ2-7, with 10 bases lining up with TRBD2. The CDR3 contains 16 residues. V trimming: 6 bases; J trimming: 3 bases; junction bases outside the gene matches: 11. CDR1 and CDR2 from the germline V gene are MNHNY and SVGAGI (reference sequence). CDR3 sequence reads: CASSGLAGAGGYEQYF. The CDR3 nucleotides read TGTGCCAGCAGCGGCCTAGCGGGAGCCGGCGGCTACGAGCAGTACTTC.

The chain combines TRBV29-1 with TRBJ2-5; 7 positions match TRBD1. CDR3 size: 15 residues. Looked up from germline, CDR1 is SQVTM and CDR2 is ANQGSEA. Trimming cost V 4 bases and J 2 bases; bases outside gene matches: 10. The CDR3 DNA reads TGCAGCGTTGGGCTTGGGGACAGACCGCAAGAGACCCAGTACTTC. Encoded protein: CSVGLGDRPQETQYF.

The rearrangement uses TRBV28 and TRBJ1-2, with D possibly being TRBD1 (5 bases). The CDR3 extends over 13 amino acids. V was shortened by 6 bases and J by 6 bases, with 14 bases between the two germline ends. CDR1 is MDHEN and CDR2 is SYDVKM in the germline V gene. CDR3 sequence (DNA): TGTGCCAGCAGAGAAACGGACATCCATGGCTACACCTTC. This translates into CASRETDIHGYTF.

The gene calls are TRBV29-1 and TRBJ2-1; tentatively, D is TRBD2 (5 bases). This CDR3 is built from 12 residues. Germline V gene sequence: CDR1 SQVTM, CDR2 ANQGSEA. V lost 1 base and J lost 15, with 16 bases in between. CDR3 loop: CSVEAGNLGLFF. CDR3 coding DNA: TGCAGCGTTGAAGCGGGAAATTTGGGTCTGTTCTTC.

This clone has a handful of counts. V and J are TRBV27 and TRBJ1-2; D is possibly TRBD1 (6 bases). With 6 bases removed from V and 4 bases from J, the gap between germline ends came to 12 bases. The CDR3 loop spans 13 amino acids. Germline loops: CDR1 MNHEY, CDR2 SMNVEV (reference sequence). In DNA, the CDR3 is TGTGCCAGCAGAGCGACAGGTGCCTATGGCTACACCTTC. It codes for CASRATGAYGYTF.

The sample holds a few counts of this clone. Other DNA variants within this sample encode the same CDR3. The chain uses TRBV18 and TRBJ2-1, with D hard to call. The CDR3 totals 11 residues. Germline lookup yields CDR1 KGHSH and CDR2 LQKENI. The ends were cut back, 3 bases at V and 7 bases at J, with 4 bases in the middle. The CDR3, as DNA: TGTGCCAGCTCACCGGGGAATGAGCAGTTCTTC. Encoded protein: CASSPGNEQFF.

This clone has more than one count but fewer than ten. Other DNA sequences in the sample encode the same CDR3. V usage is TRBV29-1 and J usage is TRBJ2-3; D gene ambiguous. Germline assignment: CDR1 SQVTM and CDR2 ANQGSEA. The CDR3 is 10 amino acids. The V gene lost 4 bases and the J gene lost 3 bases, with 2 bases spanning the gap. CDR3 sequence: CSVGTDTQYF. The CDR3 DNA is TGCAGCGTTGGGACAGATACGCAGTATTTT.

In its sample, this clone was seen a few times. The gene calls are TRBV18 and TRBJ1-1; D perhaps matches TRBD1 (5 bases). CDR1 is KGHSH, CDR2 LQKENI, per germline. V was shortened by 6 bases and J by 0 bases, with 11 bases between the two germline ends. The CDR3 extends over 14 amino acids. The CDR3 sequence: CASSRDPLNTEAFF. DNA for the CDR3: TGTGCCAGCTCGCGGGACCCTCTGAACACTGAAGCTTTCTTT.

This chain links TRBV5-1 with TRBJ1-2; D unclear. Looked up from germline, CDR1 is SGHRS and CDR2 is YFSETQ. The V end was cut by 0 bases, the J end by 4 bases, with 7 bases between. There are 13 residues in the CDR3. CDR3 protein: CASSLEQTYGYTF. The DNA of the CDR3 is TGCGCCAGCAGCTTGGAACAGACCTATGGCTACACCTTC.

V and J are TRBV29-1 and TRBJ2-7; 7 nucleotides line up with TRBD2. V shed 1 base and J 4 bases; nucleotides not matched to a gene: 16. The CDR3 consists of 17 residues. Germline lookup yields CDR1 SQVTM and CDR2 ANQGSEA. CDR3 sequence (DNA): TGCAGCGTTGAAGCAAAGAAACTGAGCGGGACGGCGTACGAGCAGTACTTC. It specifies CSVEAKKLSGTAYEQYF.

The chain has TRBV7-8 and TRBJ2-1, with 9 bases matching TRBD1. Germline V gene lookup returns CDR1 SGHVS and CDR2 FQNEAQ. V shed 5 bases and J 4 bases; nucleotides not matched to a gene: 6. CDR3 length equals 15 residues. The DNA for the CDR3 is TGTGCCAGCAGCCTGGACAGGGGCCCTTACAATGAGCAGTTCTTC. The encoded protein is CASSLDRGPYNEQFF. The full variable domain, with the rest looked up from reference TRBV7-8 and TRBJ2-1, is GAGVSQSPRYKVAKRGQDVALRCDPISGHVSLFWYQQALGQGPEFLTYFQNEAQLDKSGLPSDRFFAERPEGSVSTLKIQRTQQEDSAVYLCASSLDRGPYNEQFFGPGTRLTVL.

Only a few counts were recorded for this clone. CDR3 coding DNA: TGTGCCAGCAGCTCTATCGGGACAGGGGCAAAGTTCGGCAATCAGCCCCAGCATTTT. This encodes CASSSIGTGAKFGNQPQHF. V gene TRBV5-6 combines with J gene TRBJ1-5; 10 bases align to TRBD1. Germline CDR1 and CDR2: SGHDT and YYEEEE. CDR3 length: 19 amino acids. V lost 3 bases to trimming and J lost 2 bases; unmatched junction nucleotides: 14. The entire variable domain, with the rest obtained from reference TRBV5-6 and TRBJ1-5, is as follows: DAGVTQSPTHLIKTRGQQVTLRCSPKSGHDTVSWYQQALGQGPQFIFQYYEEEERQRGNFPDRFSGHQFPNYSSELNVNALLLGDSALYLCASSSIGTGAKFGNQPQHFGDGTRLSIL.

This chain links TRBV28 with TRBJ2-7; 7 bases agree with TRBD1. Per the germline V gene, CDR1 is MDHEN and CDR2 is SYDVKM. This CDR3 spans 16 amino acids. V lost 7 bases, J lost 4 bases, and 16 bases stayed unmatched. This CDR3 reads CASTVLLRDRTYEQYF. The CDR3, as DNA: TGTGCCAGCACCGTACTCCTCCGGGACAGAACTTACGAGCAGTACTTC.

The chain is built from TRBV7-3 and TRBJ2-7, with D possibly TRBD1 on 6 matching bases. Germline values: CDR1 SGHTA, CDR2 FQGTGA. This CDR3 is 14 amino acids long. Deletions cut 5 bases from V and 2 bases from J, with 13 bases between. The CDR3 DNA sequence: TGTGCCAGCAGCCCCTCGACAGGAGCCTACGAGCAGTACTTC. Residues: CASSPSTGAYEQYF.

This clone turned up a few times. V is TRBV5-8 and J is TRBJ1-4; D uncertain. There are 14 residues in the CDR3. The germline CDR1 and CDR2 sequences are SGHTS and YDEGEE. V lost 2 bases to trimming and J lost 6 bases, with 11 bases between them. The CDR3 loop reads CASSFGSLDEKLFF. The CDR3 coding sequence is TGTGCCAGCAGCTTTGGGTCGTTGGATGAAAAACTGTTTTTT. Variable domain in full (rest from reference TRBV5-8 and TRBJ1-4): EAGVTQSPTHLIKTRGQQATLRCSPISGHTSVYWYQQALGLGLQFLLWYDEGEERNRGNFPPRFSGRQFPNYSSELNVNALELEDSALYLCASSFGSLDEKLFFGSGTQLSVL.

This clone was seen only a few times. The chain uses TRBV7-8 and TRBJ2-1; no firm D call. Trimming pared 5 bases from V and 4 bases from J, leaving 12 bases between. The CDR3 has 14 amino acids. Germline V CDR1 and CDR2: SGHVS, FQNEAQ. CDR3 in DNA: TGTGCCAGCAGCCTCTCCGAGTTGTACAATGAGCAGTTCTTC. Its translation: CASSLSELYNEQFF.

This clone was counted only a few times. The chain uses TRBV12-2 and TRBJ2-2; the table names TRBD1, a call not compared with the DNA. TRBV12-2 is described as a pseudogene. The CDR3 contains 12 residues. CDR3 sequence (DNA): TGTGCAAGTCGCTTTAAACAGGGGGAGCTGTTTTTT. Protein sequence: CASRFKQGELFF.

The genes are TRBV27 and TRBJ2-1; D not certain. Germline CDR1 is MNHEY and CDR2 is SMNVEV (reference sequence). The V gene lost 3 bases and the J gene lost 5 bases, with 17 bases spanning the gap. This CDR3 contains 16 residues. The CDR3: CASSFLGGRLNNEQFF. In DNA, the CDR3 is TGTGCCAGCAGTTTTTTGGGCGGCCGCTTAAACAATGAGCAGTTCTTC.

This clone appeared a few times. The J gene is TRBJ2-2, the V gene TRBV7-9; D might be TRBD2 (6 bases). The germline V gene has CDR1 SEHNR and CDR2 FQNEAQ (reference sequence). The V end was cut by 7 bases, the J end by 6 bases, with 18 bases between. The CDR3 is made up of 15 amino acids. CDR3 residues: CASNGRLEIPGELFF. DNA for the CDR3: TGTGCCAGCAACGGGAGATTAGAGATCCCCGGGGAGCTGTTTTTT.

The rearrangement uses TRBV28 and TRBJ2-6; TRBD1 is a possible D gene (5 bases). Germline V lookup: CDR1 MDHEN, CDR2 SYDVKM. The germline V and J ends were trimmed by 7 bases and 4 bases, with 17 bases remaining between them. The CDR3 length is 16 residues. The chain's CDR3 is CASNMRTKLGANVLTF. The CDR3 DNA is TGTGCCAGCAATATGAGGACAAAACTAGGGGCCAACGTCCTGACTTTC.

The J gene is TRBJ2-5, the V gene TRBV28; 10 nucleotides match TRBD1. Per germline, CDR1 MDHEN and CDR2 SYDVKM. This CDR3 is built from 14 residues. V lost 5 bases and J lost 4; bases outside the gene matches: 4. The CDR3: CASSPGQGRETQYF. The CDR3 coding sequence is TGTGCCAGCAGTCCGGGACAGGGGCGAGAGACCCAGTACTTC.